One and the same sample provided the 16 T cell receptor beta chains below, sequenced in a study of cytomegalovirus exposure and HLA in healthy donors. PCR was performed using 60 Vbeta and 13 Jbeta primers. Assay used: immunoSEQ multiplex PCR; TCRdb lists only in-frame clones, some missing. The profile shows 100,000 to 150,000 clones, about 80% of them singletons. The sequenced material came from PBMCs. The origin of the receptors is a man aged 30 to 39 in good health and CMV-seronegative.

This chain joins TRBV5-5 and TRBJ2-7; D is ambiguous. V lost 4 bases and J lost 6, with 14 bases in between. The CDR3 sequence is 13 residues long. Germline V gene lookup returns CDR1 SGHKS and CDR2 YYEKEE (reference sequence). CDR3 in amino acids: CASSADIQIEQYF. CDR3 sequence (DNA): TGTGCCAGCAGCGCCGACATCCAAATCGAGCAGTACTTC.

The J gene is TRBJ2-7, the V gene TRBV7-9, with 10 bases fitting TRBD1. The CDR3 is made up of 14 amino acids. Trimming took 4 bases from V and 4 from J; bases not matched to a gene: 4. Germline V CDR1 and CDR2: SEHNR, FQNEAQ (reference sequence). The CDR3 loop reads CASSSGTGVYEQYF. The CDR3 bases are TGTGCCAGCAGCTCCGGGACAGGGGTATACGAGCAGTACTTC.

The chain links TRBV7-9 to TRBJ1-2; 8 nucleotides align to TRBD1. Germline V gene data show CDR1 as SEHNR and CDR2 as FQNEAQ (reference sequence). The CDR3 loop spans 13 amino acids. Trimming took 8 bases from V and 4 from J; bases not matched to a gene: 6. CDR3 sequence: CASGQGAGYGYTF. The CDR3, as DNA: TGTGCCAGCGGGCAGGGGGCTGGCTATGGCTACACCTTC. The complete variable domain, with remaining parts taken from reference TRBV7-9 and TRBJ1-2, reads DTGVSQNPRHKITKRGQNVTFRCDPISEHNRLYWYRQTLGQGPEFLTYFQNEAQLEKSRLLSDRFSAERPKGSFSTLEIQRTEQGDSAMYLCASGQGAGYGYTFGSGTRLTVV.

The chain carries TRBV10-2 and TRBJ1-5; D is unresolved. CDR3 length equals 15 residues. Germline CDR1 and CDR2: WSHSY and SAAADI. Trimming pared 1 base from V and 0 bases from J, leaving 7 bases between. The CDR3 nucleotides read TGCGCCAGCAGTGAGTTAAGCCGTAGCAATCAGCCCCAGCATTTT. This translates into CASSELSRSNQPQHF.

Concerning this clone: Sequence at one end of the junction differs from germline and may be a read error. This chain links TRBV5-1 with TRBJ1-1, with 7 bases matching TRBD1. In germline, CDR1 is SGHRS, CDR2 YFSETQ. CDR3 length equals 13 residues. The CDR3 sequence is CASSSTGNPEAFF. CDR3 nucleotides: TGCGCCAGCAGCTCGACAGGGAACCCTGAAGCTTTCTTT.

The V gene is TRBV5-6, the J gene TRBJ1-2; 10 positions match TRBD1. Germline CDR1 is SGHDT and CDR2 is YYEEEE. V lost 4 bases to trimming and J lost 5 bases; unmatched junction nucleotides: 8. CDR3 length: 15 residues. The CDR3 here is CASSRQGADGYGYTF. As DNA, the CDR3 is TGTGCCAGCAGCCGACAGGGGGCAGATGGATATGGCTACACCTTC.

This chain uses TRBV29-1 with TRBJ1-1, with D unresolved. The V end was cut by 4 bases, the J end by 5 bases, with 11 bases between. The CDR3 loop spans 12 amino acids. Germline CDR1 is SQVTM and CDR2 is ANQGSEA. CDR3 residues: CSVADGGTEAFF. The CDR3 coding sequence is TGCAGCGTTGCAGACGGAGGGACTGAAGCTTTCTTT.

This chain links TRBV10-3 with TRBJ2-3; a weak D match, TRBD2 (7 bases). V was trimmed by 5 bases and J by 4 bases, leaving 19 bases between them. The CDR3 consists of 16 residues. Germline values: CDR1 ENHRY, CDR2 SYGVKD. The DNA of the CDR3 is TGTGCCATCAGTTCCCTGGGGGGGGCGGACCCAGATACGCAGTATTTT. The encoded protein is CAISSLGGADPDTQYF.

CDR3 loop: CASMPEGSGGYEQYF. The DNA for the CDR3 is TGTGCCAGCATGCCGGAGGGGAGCGGGGGTTACGAGCAGTACTTC. This sequence joins TRBV27 and TRBJ2-7; 8 bases map to TRBD2. Germline CDR1 is MNHEY and CDR2 is SMNVEV (reference sequence). CDR3 size: 15 residues. J was trimmed by 4 bases and V by 7 bases; bases with no gene match: 12.

This chain links TRBV7-9 with TRBJ1-4, with 9 nucleotides matching TRBD1. Looked up from germline, CDR1 is SEHNR and CDR2 is FQNEAQ (reference sequence). V shed 5 bases and J 7 bases; nucleotides not matched to a gene: 5. The CDR3 sequence is 14 residues long. The CDR3 DNA is TGTGCCAGCAGCCCGGACAGGGGAGCTGAAAAACTGTTTTTT. This translates into CASSPDRGAEKLFF.

About this clone itself: The sample has other DNA sequences that encode this CDR3 too. The gene calls are TRBV7-2 and TRBJ1-3, with D possibly TRBD1 on 5 matching bases. Germline V gene lookup returns CDR1 SGHTA and CDR2 FQGNSA. Trimming stripped 4 bases from V and 4 bases from J, with 11 bases between. This CDR3 is 14 amino acids long. This chain's CDR3 is CASSSQGTGNTIYF. CDR3 DNA sequence: TGTGCCAGCAGCTCGCAGGGTACCGGAAACACCATATATTTT. Supplemented by reference TRBV7-2 and TRBJ1-3, the full variable domain reads GAGVSQSPSNKVTEKGKDVELRCDPISGHTALYWYRQSLGQGLEFLIYFQGNSAPDKSGLPSDRFSAERTGGSVSTLTIQRTQQEDSAVYLCASSSQGTGNTIYFGEGSWLTVV.

This chain uses TRBV19 with TRBJ1-2; TRBD1 might be the D (5 bases). This CDR3 has 16 residues. V was cut by 6 bases and J by 1 base, with 18 bases left in between. Germline-derived CDR1 and CDR2 are LNHDA and SQIVND (reference sequence). The CDR3 is CASRMFGGRGNYGYTF. The CDR3 bases are TGTGCCAGTAGAATGTTCGGGGGAAGGGGTAACTATGGCTACACCTTC.

The chain links TRBV18 to TRBJ2-1; 11 nucleotides align to TRBD2. CDR3 length: 15 residues. Trimming cost V 4 bases and J 3 bases; bases outside gene matches: 2. The germline gives CDR1 KGHSH, CDR2 LQKENI. CDR3 nucleotides: TGTGCCAGCTCACAAACTAGCGGGAGCTACAATGAGCAGTTCTTC. Translating it yields CASSQTSGSYNEQFF.

The chain combines TRBV28 with TRBJ1-4, with 8 bases that match TRBD1. Germline values: CDR1 MDHEN, CDR2 SYDVKM. CDR3 length: 15 amino acids. V was clipped by 4 bases and J by 7 bases; unmatched bases: 8. The CDR3 sequence is CASSSPGQGTEKLFF. CDR3 DNA: TGTGCCAGCAGTTCCCCCGGACAGGGAACTGAAAAACTGTTTTTT.

The chain couples TRBV2 to TRBJ2-7, with 8 bases matching TRBD1. There are 14 residues in the CDR3. Looked up from germline, CDR1 is SNHLY and CDR2 is FYNNEI. Unmatched junction bases numbered 3, after V lost 1 base and J lost 4 bases. For the CDR3, the DNA is TGTGCCAGCAGTGAAGGGACAGGGAGGTACGAGCAGTACTTC. It specifies CASSEGTGRYEQYF.

The chain combines TRBV4-1 with TRBJ1-2, with TRBD1 matching 8 bases. Unmatched junction bases numbered 5, after V lost 1 base and J lost 4 bases. This CDR3 has 15 amino acids. CDR1 and CDR2 (germline): MGHRA, YSYEKL. The CDR3 sequence: CASSQGQGPSYGYTF. The CDR3, as DNA: TGCGCCAGCAGCCAAGGACAGGGGCCCTCCTATGGCTACACCTTC.